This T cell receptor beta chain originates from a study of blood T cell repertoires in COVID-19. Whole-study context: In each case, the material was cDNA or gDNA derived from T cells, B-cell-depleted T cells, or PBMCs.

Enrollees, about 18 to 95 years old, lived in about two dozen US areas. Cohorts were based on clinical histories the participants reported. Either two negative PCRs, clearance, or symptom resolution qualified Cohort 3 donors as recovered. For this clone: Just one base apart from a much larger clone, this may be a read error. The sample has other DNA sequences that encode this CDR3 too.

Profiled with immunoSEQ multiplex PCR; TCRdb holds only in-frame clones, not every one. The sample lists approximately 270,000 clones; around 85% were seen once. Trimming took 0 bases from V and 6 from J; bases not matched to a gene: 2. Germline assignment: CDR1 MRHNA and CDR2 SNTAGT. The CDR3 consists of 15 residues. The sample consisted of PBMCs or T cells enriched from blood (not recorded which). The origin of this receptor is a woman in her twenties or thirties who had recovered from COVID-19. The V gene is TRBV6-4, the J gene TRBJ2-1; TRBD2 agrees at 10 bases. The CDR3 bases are TGTGCCAGCAGTGACTCGGCTAGCGGGAGCAATGAGCAGTTCTTC. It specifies CASSDSASGSNEQFF.